This entry features one T cell receptor beta chain sequence. A few counts support this clonotype. Its specific antigen is unknown. Base qualities are not provided; no much larger clone lies one nucleotide away. The sequencer was an Illumina HiSeq 2500. TCR beta libraries were prepared by quantitative 5'-RACE with molecular barcodes. In the original analysis: A new computational method, built on a probabilistic model of VDJ rearrangement, was used to identify disease-linked TCR variants. The public sequencing data were trimmed at Q25 with fastp and processed into clonotypes with MiXCR by TCRdb, which kept only in-frame beta chains. Rows merge per CDR3 protein into single entries with the most common DNA and genes. For this entry, the V and J calls and clone size follow TCRdb and not the study's own pipeline. For this sample the table gives fewer than 400,000 distinct CDR3 sequences, of which roughly 8% were detected only once. 14% to 15% of the sample is held by the ten biggest clonotypes.

This entry comes from a study of CD8 T cells in ankylosing spondylitis (dated by TCRdb to about 2017). Regarding the study in general: To find TCR variants linked to disease, the study profiled T cell receptor beta repertoires in ankylosing spondylitis patients and healthy donors. In total, the full study cohort was made up of nearly 110 healthy donors and 25 or so ankylosing spondylitis patients. Samples of peripheral blood were taken, and for ankylosing spondylitis patients, synovial fluid was collected as well.

The investigation overall reported the following: The disease-linked clones were reported to be significantly enriched in matched synovial fluid samples from ankylosing spondylitis patients. Some motif variants had previously been reported in the synovial fluid and blood of reactive arthritis patients, which suggests shared mechanisms of disease initiation. A CD8+ phenotype was shown by the disease-linked clones, which were found at relatively low frequencies in peripheral blood. A TCR beta motif of about eight highly homologous amino acid variants appeared characteristic of blood from ankylosing spondylitis patients.

Trimming removed 3 bases from V and 2 bases from J, leaving 12 bases between the germline ends. The CDR3 starts with the cysteine, ends with the phenylalanine, and has 15 residues. Of all the DNA, just the CDR3 is kept, 45 bases in frame from base 1. The germline V gene yields MNHNS for CDR1 and SASEGT for CDR2. The sample was blood, either unsorted or a sorted T cell fraction (not recorded which). This receptor was obtained from a male donor with ankylosing spondylitis. The rearrangement combines TRBV6-1 with TRBJ2-3, with TRBD1 tentatively as D gene (6 bases match). The DNA sequence follows: TGTGCCAGCAGTGACCAGGGGTTATCCACAGATACGCAGTATTTT. This codes for CASSDQGLSTDTQYF.